These 30 T cell receptor beta chains came from one sample sequenced in a study of beta chain features in type 1 diabetes. Study results and limitations: Moderate but significant shortening of TCRB CDR3s was recorded in all four CD4+ subsets from Type 1 diabetes patients.

Which antigens these TCRs recognize remains unknown. Isolated RNA was reverse transcribed in full, so expressed TCRB transcripts were sequenced. Measured with immunoSEQ multiplex PCR; TCRdb has only the in-frame clones, and not every one. The table lists 240,000 or so clones, about 20% of them singletons, with 0.028% in the top ten. Material for sequencing was naive CD4+ T cells from blood. The receptors were sampled from a woman aged 40 to 50 with type 1 diabetes.

The rearrangement uses TRBV5-4 and TRBJ1-1; 8 bases align to TRBD1. There are 13 residues in the CDR3. Germline V gives CDR1 SGHNT, CDR2 YYREEE (reference sequence). The ends lost 3 bases at V and 7 bases at J; junction bases unmatched: 5. The CDR3 here is CASSSDRGDEAFF. In nucleotides, the CDR3 is TGTGCCAGCAGCTCCGACAGGGGTGATGAAGCTTTCTTT.

The rearrangement links TRBV27 to TRBJ2-5, with 8 bases fitting TRBD1. Looked up from germline, CDR1 is MNHEY and CDR2 is SMNVEV (reference sequence). The CDR3 loop spans 15 amino acids. V was pared by 3 bases and J by 3 bases, with 6 bases of the junction left unmatched. The CDR3 DNA is TGTGCCAGCAGTTTTAGGGCGGACAGGGAAGAGACCCAGTACTTC. This encodes CASSFRADREETQYF.

The CDR3 DNA reads TGCAGTGCTCCCCAGGCGGATACGCAGTATTTT. As protein: CSAPQADTQYF. This sequence joins TRBV20-1 and TRBJ2-3; no definite D call. The V end was cut by 5 bases, the J end by 6 bases, with 9 bases between. There are 11 residues in the CDR3. Germline V gene data show CDR1 as DFQATT and CDR2 as SNEGSKA (reference sequence).

This sequence joins TRBV5-4 and TRBJ1-2; weak D call: TRBD1 (6 bases). Trimming pared 4 bases from V and 5 bases from J, leaving 12 bases between. The CDR3 runs to 13 residues. Per the germline V gene, CDR1 is SGHNT and CDR2 is YYREEE (reference sequence). CDR3 in amino acids: CASSPDRQYGYTF. The CDR3 DNA sequence: TGTGCCAGCAGCCCAGACAGGCAGTATGGCTACACCTTC.

The gene calls are TRBV19 and TRBJ1-2, with TRBD1 matching 8 bases. Losses at the gene ends were 6 bases for V and 5 bases for J; bases not matched to a gene: 11. Germline lookup yields CDR1 LNHDA and CDR2 SQIVND (reference sequence). The CDR3 runs to 15 residues. CDR3 protein: CASRTQGAPNYGYTF. The CDR3 DNA follows: TGTGCCAGTAGAACGCAGGGGGCGCCGAATTATGGCTACACCTTC.

This clone turned up a few times. The CDR3 loop reads CASSLAGGAKNIQYF. The DNA of the CDR3 is TGTGCCAGCAGCTTGGCAGGAGGGGCCAAAAACATTCAGTACTTC. This rearrangement joins TRBV5-6 to TRBJ2-4; weak D call: TRBD2 (6 bases). Trimming stripped 0 bases from V and 1 base from J, with 8 bases between. The CDR3 extends over 15 amino acids. CDR1 and CDR2 (germline): SGHDT, YYEEEE. The full variable domain, rest sourced from reference TRBV5-6 and TRBJ2-4, is DAGVTQSPTHLIKTRGQQVTLRCSPKSGHDTVSWYQQALGQGPQFIFQYYEEEERQRGNFPDRFSGHQFPNYSSELNVNALLLGDSALYLCASSLAGGAKNIQYFGAGTRLSVL.

In its sample, this clone was seen a few times. The chain combines TRBV27 with TRBJ1-6; possible D gene TRBD1, 5 bases. With 6 bases removed from V and 4 bases from J, the gap between germline ends came to 10 bases. Germline-derived CDR1 and CDR2 are MNHEY and SMNVEV (reference sequence). The CDR3 runs 14 residues. The CDR3 region is CASSRGSYNSPLHF. In DNA form, the CDR3 reads TGTGCCAGCAGCCGGGGGAGTTATAATTCACCCCTCCACTTT.

On this clone itself: Other DNA sequences within the sample encode an identical CDR3. The chain uses TRBV5-1 and TRBJ1-1; D remains ambiguous. The CDR3 sequence is 14 residues long. The V end was cut by 0 bases, the J end by 1 base, with 7 bases between. The V gene's germline CDR1 is SGHRS and CDR2 YFSETQ. The DNA for the CDR3 is TGCGCCAGCAGCTTGGACTTCCCGAACACTGAAGCTTTCTTT. Protein product: CASSLDFPNTEAFF.

The chain carries TRBV27 and TRBJ1-6; D remains ambiguous. The V end was cut by 2 bases, the J end by 4 bases, with 9 bases between. The CDR3 covers 15 residues. CDR1 and CDR2 (germline): MNHEY, SMNVEV (reference sequence). The CDR3 coding sequence is TGTGCCAGCAGTTTAGGGCCGAGTTATAATTCACCCCTCCACTTT. It encodes CASSLGPSYNSPLHF.

This clone was seen a handful of times. V and J are TRBV10-3 and TRBJ1-2; tentatively, D is TRBD1 (6 bases). This CDR3 is 14 amino acids long. V lost 6 bases, J lost 8 bases, and 19 bases lay in between. Germline CDR1 is ENHRY and CDR2 is SYGVKD. The chain's CDR3 is CAIRATGNLIGYTF. In DNA form, the CDR3 reads TGTGCCATCAGGGCTACAGGGAATCTGATCGGCTACACCTTC.

The chain couples TRBV28 to TRBJ2-7; TRBD2 is a possible D gene (6 bases). V was trimmed by 6 bases and J by 2 bases, leaving 17 bases between them. CDR3 length: 15 residues. Germline assignment: CDR1 MDHEN and CDR2 SYDVKM. This CDR3 is CASSVVEGGPYEQYF. As DNA, the CDR3 is TGTGCCAGCAGCGTCGTCGAGGGAGGCCCCTACGAGCAGTACTTC.

V is TRBV11-2 and J is TRBJ2-1; 9 bases map to TRBD2. This CDR3 has 14 residues. Per the germline V gene, CDR1 is SGHAT and CDR2 is FQNNGV. V lost 1 base to trimming and J lost 8 bases; unmatched junction nucleotides: 3. The CDR3 region is CASSLAGLAHEQFF. CDR3 DNA: TGTGCCAGCAGCTTAGCGGGACTAGCCCATGAGCAGTTCTTC.

The chain is built from TRBV27 and TRBJ2-1, with D tentatively TRBD2 (6 bases). This CDR3 has 16 amino acids. Trimming removed 5 bases from V and 9 bases from J, with 23 bases in between. CDR1 and CDR2 (germline): MNHEY, SMNVEV (reference sequence). The CDR3 loop reads CASSRPGRKRASEQFF. For the CDR3, the DNA is TGTGCCAGCAGTCGACCCGGGAGAAAAAGGGCTAGTGAGCAGTTCTTC.

This clone has a handful of counts. The chain recombines TRBV5-1 with TRBJ2-3; TRBD2 matches at 11 bases. Germline lookup yields CDR1 SGHRS and CDR2 YFSETQ. After removal of 0 bases from V and 5 bases from J, the junction contained 8 bases not matched to a gene. This CDR3 has 17 amino acids. CDR3: CASSLAGLAGGEDTQYF. As DNA, the CDR3 is TGCGCCAGCAGCTTGGCCGGCCTAGCGGGGGGCGAAGATACGCAGTATTTT.

The genes are TRBV28 and TRBJ2-3; the D is unclear. The CDR3 runs 12 residues. CDR1 and CDR2 from the germline V gene are MDHEN and SYDVKM. V was clipped by 9 bases and J by 0 bases, with 7 bases between them. CDR3 DNA: TGTGCCAGTACAGAGAGCACAGATACGCAGTATTTT. Translated: CASTESTDTQYF.

The chain joins TRBV19 to TRBJ1-4, with D hard to call. Germline assignment: CDR1 LNHDA and CDR2 SQIVND (reference sequence). This CDR3 contains 13 residues. V was trimmed by 3 bases and J by 5 bases, leaving 7 bases between them. This CDR3 is CASSIGGNEKLFF. In DNA form, the CDR3 reads TGTGCCAGTAGTATCGGCGGGAATGAAAAACTGTTTTTT.

This clone was counted only a few times. The rearrangement uses TRBV11-2 and TRBJ2-7, with 13 bases identical to TRBD2. The J segment lost 7 bases and the V segment lost 5 bases, leaving 8 bases of the junction unmatched. Germline assignment: CDR1 SGHAT and CDR2 FQNNGV. There are 15 residues in the CDR3. The chain's CDR3 is CASSTSGLAGREQYF. Written as DNA, the CDR3 is TGTGCCAGCAGCACCTCGGGACTAGCGGGAAGGGAGCAGTACTTC.

The chain employs TRBV6-4 and TRBJ2-5; possible D gene TRBD2, 7 bases. Germline lookup yields CDR1 MRHNA and CDR2 SNTAGT. Trimming removed 3 bases at V and 5 bases at J, with 10 bases between. The CDR3 covers 13 residues. CDR3 DNA: TGTGCCAGCAGTGAACAGGGAGGGGAGACCCAGTACTTC. It encodes CASSEQGGETQYF.

The gene calls are TRBV7-2 and TRBJ2-1; TRBD2 matches at 13 bases. V dropped 4 bases and J dropped 7; count of bases not matched to a gene: 7. Per germline, CDR1 SGHTA and CDR2 FQGNSA. This CDR3 has 16 amino acids. The CDR3 loop reads CASSSRGLAGVNEQFF. The CDR3 DNA reads as TGTGCCAGCAGCTCACGAGGACTAGCGGGAGTAAATGAGCAGTTCTTC.

The rearrangement joins TRBV9 to TRBJ2-1; 8 bases align to TRBD1. The CDR3 spans 15 residues. V shed 0 bases and J 7 bases; nucleotides not matched to a gene: 6. Germline CDR1 SGDLS, CDR2 YYNGEE. For the CDR3, the DNA is TGTGCCAGCAGCGTAGAGGGACAGGCTCTAAATGAGCAGTTCTTC. Encoded protein: CASSVEGQALNEQFF.

A few counts support this clone. The chain has TRBV29-1 and TRBJ2-7, with TRBD1 identical over 10 bases. Germline V gene data show CDR1 as SQVTM and CDR2 as ANQGSEA. There are 14 residues in the CDR3. The V gene end was trimmed by 4 bases and the J gene end by 3 bases; junction bases not matched to a gene: 6. CDR3 sequence: CSVAPGQGRYEQYF. CDR3 DNA sequence: TGCAGCGTTGCACCGGGACAGGGGCGCTACGAGCAGTACTTC.

This clone has only a few counts. The chain uses TRBV9 and TRBJ1-4; TRBD1 is a possible D gene (6 bases). The germline gives CDR1 SGDLS, CDR2 YYNGEE. Trimming took 4 bases from V and 8 from J, leaving 15 bases between them. The CDR3 loop spans 14 amino acids. CDR3 in DNA: TGTGCCAGCAGCACCAGGTTAACAGGGGAAAAACTGTTTTTT. This gives the protein CASSTRLTGEKLFF.

The V call is TRBV7-3, the J call TRBJ1-1; D gene unclear. Germline V lookup: CDR1 SGHTA, CDR2 FQGTGA. Trimming stripped 5 bases from V and 2 bases from J, with 15 bases between. The CDR3 is 15 amino acids. CDR3 sequence reads: CASSLSRAPNTEAFF. The DNA for the CDR3 is TGTGCCAGCAGCCTAAGCCGCGCTCCTAACACTGAAGCTTTCTTT.

The table lists this clone with a few counts. V and J are TRBV27 and TRBJ2-2, with 8 positions matching TRBD1. Germline-derived CDR1 and CDR2 are MNHEY and SMNVEV (reference sequence). The V segment lost 6 bases and the J segment 3 bases; nucleotides outside the gene matches: 6. The CDR3 consists of 15 residues. In DNA, the CDR3 is TGTGCCAGCAGCCAGGGGGCGGTGGACACCGGGGAGCTGTTTTTT. It is translated as CASSQGAVDTGELFF.

This clone was counted between two and nine times. V is TRBV30 and J is TRBJ1-2; D uncertain. Between the trimmed V and J ends, which lost 2 bases and 6 bases, there was a span of 7 bases. This CDR3 region has 11 residues. CDR1 GTSNPN and CDR2 SVGIG come from the germline V gene (reference sequence). CDR3 region: CAWSREHGYTF. CDR3 DNA: TGTGCCTGGAGTCGGGAACATGGCTACACCTTC.

This sequence joins TRBV7-3 and TRBJ2-3, with D hard to call. Per germline, CDR1 SGHTA and CDR2 FQGTGA. The CDR3 consists of 14 residues. The V end lost 2 bases, the J end lost 1 base, and 7 bases lay between the germline ends. The CDR3 DNA sequence: TGTGCCAGCAGCTTATCCTATGGCACAGATACGCAGTATTTT. Protein sequence: CASSLSYGTDTQYF.

This rearrangement joins TRBV4-3 to TRBJ1-5; weak D call: TRBD1 (6 bases). V gave up 5 bases and J gave up 3 bases, with 14 bases separating them. The CDR3 sequence is 15 residues long. Germline V CDR1 and CDR2: LGHNA, YSLEER. The DNA for the CDR3 is TGCGCCAGCAGCACCTCACCAGGGGTCAATCAGCCCCAGCATTTT. Amino acids: CASSTSPGVNQPQHF.

The rearrangement joins TRBV28 to TRBJ2-3, with 10 bases that match TRBD2. Germline trimming cut 5 bases from V and 0 bases from J; bases unmatched to any gene: 5. The CDR3 length is 16 residues. Germline CDR1 MDHEN, CDR2 SYDVKM. The CDR3 loop is CASSNSGRGSTDTQYF. In nucleotides, the CDR3 is TGTGCCAGCAGTAACAGCGGGAGGGGTAGCACAGATACGCAGTATTTT.

The rearrangement joins TRBV18 to TRBJ1-2, with a tentative D call TRBD1 (6 bases). V lost 3 bases and J 3 bases, leaving 14 bases between the germline ends. This CDR3 comprises 15 residues. Germline assignment: CDR1 KGHSH and CDR2 LQKENI. CDR3 loop: CASSPVQGGDYGYTF. The CDR3 DNA reads as TGTGCCAGCTCACCTGTACAGGGAGGGGACTATGGCTACACCTTC.

This clone occurred a few times. The J gene is TRBJ2-3, the V gene TRBV7-2; 9 positions agree with TRBD2. The CDR3 extends over 16 amino acids. Per germline, CDR1 SGHTA and CDR2 FQGNSA. Trimming removed 4 bases from V and 0 bases from J; junction bases left unmatched: 5. CDR3 nucleotides: TGTGCCAGCAGCTCAAGACTAGCGGCCAGCACAGATACGCAGTATTTT. Its translation is CASSSRLAASTDTQYF.